This TCR beta chain appears in the sequencing data of a study of shared clonotypes between healthy human individuals. This table comes from immunoSEQ multiplex PCR, and its TCRdb copy is limited to in-frame clones, with some not included. The data show about 2.1 million clones, 85% to 95% seen once. Naive CD8 cells were CD45RO-negative, positively selected for CCR7, excluding terminally differentiated effector memory CD45RA+ cells. Germline lookup yields CDR1 SEHNR and CDR2 FQNEAQ (reference sequence). V was trimmed by 3 bases and J by 4 bases, leaving 9 bases between them. There are 13 residues in the CDR3.

The sample consisted of naive CD8+ T cells from PBMCs. This clonotype was sampled from a man aged 18-30 years in good health. Some clones in this sample may be carry-over from other donors' samples. V usage is TRBV7-9 and J usage is TRBJ2-5, with D uncertain. The CDR3 sequence: CASSFLIAETQYF. CDR3 coding DNA: TGTGCCAGCAGCTTCCTAATAGCAGAGACCCAGTACTTC.